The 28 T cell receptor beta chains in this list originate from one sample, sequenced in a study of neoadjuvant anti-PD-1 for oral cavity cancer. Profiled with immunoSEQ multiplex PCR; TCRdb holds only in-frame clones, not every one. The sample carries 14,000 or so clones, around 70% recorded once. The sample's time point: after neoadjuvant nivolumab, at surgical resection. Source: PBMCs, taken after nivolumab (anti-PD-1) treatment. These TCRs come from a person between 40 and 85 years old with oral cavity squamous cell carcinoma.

The DNA for the CDR3 is TGCAGCGTTGCCCCGGGACATAGCTCCTACGAGCAGTACTTC. Translated: CSVAPGHSSYEQYF. The chain uses TRBV29-1 and TRBJ2-7, with D possibly being TRBD1 (6 bases). This CDR3 is built from 14 residues. V was trimmed by 4 bases and J by 0 bases, leaving 13 bases between them. Per the germline V gene, CDR1 is SQVTM and CDR2 is ANQGSEA.

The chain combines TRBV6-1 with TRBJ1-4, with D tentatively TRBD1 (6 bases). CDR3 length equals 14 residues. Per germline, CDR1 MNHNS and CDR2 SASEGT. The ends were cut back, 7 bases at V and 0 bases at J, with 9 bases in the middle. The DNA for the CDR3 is TGTGCCAGCAAGCAGGGGCCAACTAATGAAAAACTGTTTTTT. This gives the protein CASKQGPTNEKLFF.

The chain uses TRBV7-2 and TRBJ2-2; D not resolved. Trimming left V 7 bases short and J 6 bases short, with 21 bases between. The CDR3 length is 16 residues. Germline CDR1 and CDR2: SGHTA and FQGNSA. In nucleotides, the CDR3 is TGTGCCAGCACTAACCCCCAATCACTGGCCGCCGGGGAGCTGTTTTTT. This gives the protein CASTNPQSLAAGELFF.

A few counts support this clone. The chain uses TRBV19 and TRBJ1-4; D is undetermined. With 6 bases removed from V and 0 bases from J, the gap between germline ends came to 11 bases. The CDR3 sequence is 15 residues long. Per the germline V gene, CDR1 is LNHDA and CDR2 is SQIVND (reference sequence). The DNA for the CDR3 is TGTGCCAGTAGACCCCGACACTCAACTAATGAAAAACTGTTTTTT. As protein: CASRPRHSTNEKLFF.

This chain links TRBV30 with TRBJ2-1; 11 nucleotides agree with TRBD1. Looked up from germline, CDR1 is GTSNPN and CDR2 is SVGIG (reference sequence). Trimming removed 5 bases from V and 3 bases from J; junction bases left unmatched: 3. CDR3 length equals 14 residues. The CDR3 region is CAWLGQGVYNEQFF. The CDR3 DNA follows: TGTGCCTGGCTGGGACAGGGGGTCTACAATGAGCAGTTCTTC.

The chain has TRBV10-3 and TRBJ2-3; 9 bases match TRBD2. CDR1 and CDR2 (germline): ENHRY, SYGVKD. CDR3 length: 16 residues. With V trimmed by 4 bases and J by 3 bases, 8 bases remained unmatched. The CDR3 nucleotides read TGTGCCATCAGTGCGATGGGTAGCGGGAGAACAGATACGCAGTATTTT. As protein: CAISAMGSGRTDTQYF.

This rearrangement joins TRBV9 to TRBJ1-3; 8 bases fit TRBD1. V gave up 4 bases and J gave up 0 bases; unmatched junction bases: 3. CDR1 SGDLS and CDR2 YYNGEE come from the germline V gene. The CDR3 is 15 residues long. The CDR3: CASSTRGLSGNTIYF. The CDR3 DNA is TGTGCCAGCAGCACCAGGGGGCTCTCTGGAAACACCATATATTTT.

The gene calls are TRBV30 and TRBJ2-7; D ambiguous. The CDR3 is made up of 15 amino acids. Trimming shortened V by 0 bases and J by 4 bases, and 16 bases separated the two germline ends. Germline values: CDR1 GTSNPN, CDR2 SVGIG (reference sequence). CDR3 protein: CAWSVNLVGLYEQYF. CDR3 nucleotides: TGTGCCTGGAGTGTAAATTTGGTGGGTTTATACGAGCAGTACTTC.

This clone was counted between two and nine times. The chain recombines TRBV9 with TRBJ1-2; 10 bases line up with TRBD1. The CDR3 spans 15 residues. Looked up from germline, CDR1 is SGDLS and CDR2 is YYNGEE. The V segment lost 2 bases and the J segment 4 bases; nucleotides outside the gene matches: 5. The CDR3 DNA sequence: TGTGCCAGCAGCGTCGGACAGGGGGAAGGCTATGGCTACACCTTC. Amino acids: CASSVGQGEGYGYTF. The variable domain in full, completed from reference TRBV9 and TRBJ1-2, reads DSGVTQTPKHLITATGQRVTLRCSPRSGDLSVYWYQQSLDQGLQFLIQYYNGEERAKGNILERFSAQQFPDLHSELNLSSLELGDSALYFCASSVGQGEGYGYTFGSGTRLTVV.

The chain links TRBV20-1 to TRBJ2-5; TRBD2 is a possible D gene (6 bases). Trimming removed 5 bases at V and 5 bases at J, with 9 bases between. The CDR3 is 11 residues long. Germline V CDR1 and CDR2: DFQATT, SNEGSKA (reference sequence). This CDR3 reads CSARTMETQYF. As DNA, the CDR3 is TGCAGTGCTCGGACTATGGAGACCCAGTACTTC.

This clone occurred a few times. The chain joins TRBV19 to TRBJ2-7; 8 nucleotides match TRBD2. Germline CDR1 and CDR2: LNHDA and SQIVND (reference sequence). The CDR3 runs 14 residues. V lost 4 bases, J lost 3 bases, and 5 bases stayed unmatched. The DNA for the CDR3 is TGTGCCAGTAGTAGGGGGACTAGTATCTACGAGCAGTACTTC. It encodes CASSRGTSIYEQYF.

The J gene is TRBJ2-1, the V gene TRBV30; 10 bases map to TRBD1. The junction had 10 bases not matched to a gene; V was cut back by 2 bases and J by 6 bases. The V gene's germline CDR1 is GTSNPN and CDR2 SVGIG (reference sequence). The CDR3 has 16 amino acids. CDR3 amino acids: CAWSTPGQGLSNEQFF. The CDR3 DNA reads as TGTGCCTGGAGTACCCCGGGACAGGGGCTTAGCAATGAGCAGTTCTTC.

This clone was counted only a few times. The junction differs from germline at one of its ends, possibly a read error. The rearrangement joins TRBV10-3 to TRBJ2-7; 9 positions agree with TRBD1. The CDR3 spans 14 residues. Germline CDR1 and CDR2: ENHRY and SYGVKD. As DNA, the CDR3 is TGTGCCATCGGTGAACAGGGGGCGAACTACGAGCAGTACTTC. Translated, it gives CAIGEQGANYEQYF.

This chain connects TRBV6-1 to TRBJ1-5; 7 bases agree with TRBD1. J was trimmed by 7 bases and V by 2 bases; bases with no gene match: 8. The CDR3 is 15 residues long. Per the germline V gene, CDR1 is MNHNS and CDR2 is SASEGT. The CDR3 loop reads CASSEIGGAVQPQHF. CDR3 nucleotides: TGTGCCAGCAGTGAAATAGGGGGCGCGGTCCAGCCCCAGCATTTT.

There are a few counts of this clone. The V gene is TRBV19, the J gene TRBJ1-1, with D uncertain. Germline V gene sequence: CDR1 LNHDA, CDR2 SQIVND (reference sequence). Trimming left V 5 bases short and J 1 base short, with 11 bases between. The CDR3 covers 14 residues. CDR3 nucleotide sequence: TGTGCCAGTAGTGCCCCACACAAGAACACTGAAGCTTTCTTT. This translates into CASSAPHKNTEAFF.

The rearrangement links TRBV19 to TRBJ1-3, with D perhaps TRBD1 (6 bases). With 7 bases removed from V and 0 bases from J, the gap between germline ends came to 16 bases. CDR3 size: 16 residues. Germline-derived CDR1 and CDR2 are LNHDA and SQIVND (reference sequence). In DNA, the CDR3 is TGTGCCAGTAAGGGGACAAGGAGCAGCTCTGGAAACACCATATATTTT. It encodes CASKGTRSSSGNTIYF.

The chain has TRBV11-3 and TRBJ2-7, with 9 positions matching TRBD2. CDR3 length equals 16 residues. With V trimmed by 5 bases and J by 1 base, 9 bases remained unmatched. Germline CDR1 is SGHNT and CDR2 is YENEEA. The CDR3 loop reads CASSLRRGRESYEQYF. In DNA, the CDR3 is TGTGCCAGCAGCCTCCGGCGCGGGAGGGAATCCTACGAGCAGTACTTC.

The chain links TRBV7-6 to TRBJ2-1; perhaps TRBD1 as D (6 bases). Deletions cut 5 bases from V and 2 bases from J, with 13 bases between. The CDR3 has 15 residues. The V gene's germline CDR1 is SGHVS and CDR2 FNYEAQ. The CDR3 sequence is CASSRDITTYNEQFF. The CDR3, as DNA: TGTGCCAGCAGCCGGGACATTACTACCTACAATGAGCAGTTCTTC. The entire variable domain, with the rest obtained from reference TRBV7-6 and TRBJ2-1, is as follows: GAGVSQSPRYKVTKRGQDVALRCDPISGHVSLYWYRQALGQGPEFLTYFNYEAQQDKSGLPNDRFSAERPEGSISTLTIQRTEQRDSAMYRCASSRDITTYNEQFFGPGTRLTVL.

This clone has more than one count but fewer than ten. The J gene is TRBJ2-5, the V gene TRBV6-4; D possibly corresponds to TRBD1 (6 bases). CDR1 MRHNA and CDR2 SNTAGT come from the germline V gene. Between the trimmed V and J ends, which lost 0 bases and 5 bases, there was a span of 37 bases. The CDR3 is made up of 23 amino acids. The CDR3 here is CASSDSTVLRMRCLTGTCETQYF. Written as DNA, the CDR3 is TGTGCCAGCAGTGACTCCACAGTGCTGCGAATGAGATGCTTAACCGGGACATGTGAGACCCAGTACTTC.

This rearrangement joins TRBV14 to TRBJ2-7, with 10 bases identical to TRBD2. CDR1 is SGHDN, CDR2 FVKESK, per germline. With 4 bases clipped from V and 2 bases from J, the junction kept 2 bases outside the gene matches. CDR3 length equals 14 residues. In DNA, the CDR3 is TGTGCCAGCAGCCTTAGCGGGGGGACCTACGAGCAGTACTTC. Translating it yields CASSLSGGTYEQYF.

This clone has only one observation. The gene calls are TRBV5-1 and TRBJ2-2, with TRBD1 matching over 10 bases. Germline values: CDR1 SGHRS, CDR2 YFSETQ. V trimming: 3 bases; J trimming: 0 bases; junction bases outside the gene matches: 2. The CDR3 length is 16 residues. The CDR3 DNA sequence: TGCGCCAGCAGCTACGGGACAGGGGCGAACACCGGGGAGCTGTTTTTT. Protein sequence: CASSYGTGANTGELFF.

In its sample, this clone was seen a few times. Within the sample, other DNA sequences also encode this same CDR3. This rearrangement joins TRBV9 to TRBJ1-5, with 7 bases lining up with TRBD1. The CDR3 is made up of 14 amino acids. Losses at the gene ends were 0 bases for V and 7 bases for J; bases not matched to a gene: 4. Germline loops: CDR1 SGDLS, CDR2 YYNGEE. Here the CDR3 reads CASSVGQGGQPQHF. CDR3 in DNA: TGTGCCAGCAGCGTAGGACAGGGCGGCCAGCCCCAGCATTTT.

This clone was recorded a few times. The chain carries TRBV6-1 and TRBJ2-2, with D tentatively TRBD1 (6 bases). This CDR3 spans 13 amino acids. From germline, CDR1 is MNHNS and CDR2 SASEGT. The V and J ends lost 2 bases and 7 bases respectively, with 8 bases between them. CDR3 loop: CASSETGLGELFF. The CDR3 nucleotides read TGTGCCAGCAGTGAAACAGGGCTCGGGGAGCTGTTTTTT.

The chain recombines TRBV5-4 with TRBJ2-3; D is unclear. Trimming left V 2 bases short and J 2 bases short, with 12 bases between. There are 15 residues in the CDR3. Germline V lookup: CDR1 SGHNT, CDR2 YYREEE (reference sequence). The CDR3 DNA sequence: TGTGCCAGCAGCTTCGGCTTAAGCACCACAGATACGCAGTATTTT. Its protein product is CASSFGLSTTDTQYF. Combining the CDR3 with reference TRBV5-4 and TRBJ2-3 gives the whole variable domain ETGVTQSPTHLIKTRGQQVTLRCSSQSGHNTVSWYQQALGQGPQFIFQYYREEENGRGNFPPRFSGLQFPNYSSELNVNALELDDSALYLCASSFGLSTTDTQYFGPGTRLTVL.

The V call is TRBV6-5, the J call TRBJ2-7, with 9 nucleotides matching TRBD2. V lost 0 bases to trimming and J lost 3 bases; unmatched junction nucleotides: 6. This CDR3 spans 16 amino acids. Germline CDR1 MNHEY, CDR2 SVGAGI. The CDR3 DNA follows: TGTGCCAGCAGTTACTCCAATAGCGGGGGCGGCTACGAGCAGTACTTC. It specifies CASSYSNSGGGYEQYF.

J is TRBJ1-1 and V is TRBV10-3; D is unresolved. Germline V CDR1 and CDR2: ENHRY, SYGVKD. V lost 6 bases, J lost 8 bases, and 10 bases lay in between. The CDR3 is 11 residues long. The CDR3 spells CAIRAREEAFF. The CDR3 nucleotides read TGTGCCATCAGGGCTCGGGAAGAAGCTTTCTTT.

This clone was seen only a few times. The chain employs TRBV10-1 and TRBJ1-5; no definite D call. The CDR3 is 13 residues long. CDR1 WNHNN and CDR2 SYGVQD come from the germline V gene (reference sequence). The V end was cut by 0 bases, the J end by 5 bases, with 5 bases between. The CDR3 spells CASSESGYQPQHF. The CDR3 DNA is TGCGCCAGCAGTGAGTCAGGGTATCAGCCCCAGCATTTT.

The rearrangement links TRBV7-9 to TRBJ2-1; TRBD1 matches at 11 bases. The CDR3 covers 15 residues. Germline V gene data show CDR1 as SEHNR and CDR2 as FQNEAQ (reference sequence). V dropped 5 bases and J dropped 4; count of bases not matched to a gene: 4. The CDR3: CASSPRDRGYNEQFF. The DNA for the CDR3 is TGTGCCAGCAGCCCTCGGGACAGGGGGTACAATGAGCAGTTCTTC.